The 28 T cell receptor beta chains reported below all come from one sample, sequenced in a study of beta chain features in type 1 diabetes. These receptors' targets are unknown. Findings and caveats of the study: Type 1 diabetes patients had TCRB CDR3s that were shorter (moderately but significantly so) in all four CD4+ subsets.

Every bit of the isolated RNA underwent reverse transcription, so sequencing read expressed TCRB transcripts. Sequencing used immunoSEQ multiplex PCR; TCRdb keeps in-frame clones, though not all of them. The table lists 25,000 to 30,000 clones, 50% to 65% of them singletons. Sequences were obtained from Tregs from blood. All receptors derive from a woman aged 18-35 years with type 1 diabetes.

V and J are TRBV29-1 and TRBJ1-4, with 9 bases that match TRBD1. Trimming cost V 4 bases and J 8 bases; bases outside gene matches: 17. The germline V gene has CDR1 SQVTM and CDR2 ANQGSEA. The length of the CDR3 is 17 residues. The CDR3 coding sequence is TGCAGCGTTGTTGTCTCCGGCTCACAGGGGGCCTGGGAAAAACTGTTTTTT. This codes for CSVVVSGSQGAWEKLFF.

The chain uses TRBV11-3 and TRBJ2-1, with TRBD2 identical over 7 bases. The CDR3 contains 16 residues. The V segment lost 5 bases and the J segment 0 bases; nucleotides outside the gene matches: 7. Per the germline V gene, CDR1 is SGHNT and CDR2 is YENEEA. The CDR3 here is CASSPRGGSSYNEQFF. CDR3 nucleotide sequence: TGTGCCAGCAGCCCCCGCGGGGGAAGCTCCTACAATGAGCAGTTCTTC.

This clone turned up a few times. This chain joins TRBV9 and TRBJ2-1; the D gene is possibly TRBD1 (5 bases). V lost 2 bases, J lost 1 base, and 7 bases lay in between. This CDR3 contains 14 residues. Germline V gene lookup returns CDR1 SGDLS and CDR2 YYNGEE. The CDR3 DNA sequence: TGTGCCAGCAGCGTGACAGAATCCTACAATGAGCAGTTCTTC. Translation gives CASSVTESYNEQFF.

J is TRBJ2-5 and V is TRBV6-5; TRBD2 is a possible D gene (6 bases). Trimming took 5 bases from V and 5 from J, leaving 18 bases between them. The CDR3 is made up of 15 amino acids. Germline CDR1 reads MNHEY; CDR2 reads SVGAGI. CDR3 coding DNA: TGTGCCAGCAGTCGGGGGACGCTCGTGGGGGAGACCCAGTACTTC. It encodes CASSRGTLVGETQYF.

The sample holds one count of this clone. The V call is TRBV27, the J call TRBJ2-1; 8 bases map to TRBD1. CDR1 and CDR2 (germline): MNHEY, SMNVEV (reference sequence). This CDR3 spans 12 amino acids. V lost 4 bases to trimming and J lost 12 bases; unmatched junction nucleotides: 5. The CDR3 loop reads CASSYGQGGQFF. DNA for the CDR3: TGTGCCAGCAGTTACGGACAGGGTGGGCAGTTCTTC.

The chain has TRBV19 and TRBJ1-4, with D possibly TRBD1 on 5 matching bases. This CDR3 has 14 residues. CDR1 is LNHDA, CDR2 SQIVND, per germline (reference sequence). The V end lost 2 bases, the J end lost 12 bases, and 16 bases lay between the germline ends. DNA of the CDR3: TGTGCCAGTAGTATATTCCAGGGTAACGGTGAACTGTTTTTT. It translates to CASSIFQGNGELFF.

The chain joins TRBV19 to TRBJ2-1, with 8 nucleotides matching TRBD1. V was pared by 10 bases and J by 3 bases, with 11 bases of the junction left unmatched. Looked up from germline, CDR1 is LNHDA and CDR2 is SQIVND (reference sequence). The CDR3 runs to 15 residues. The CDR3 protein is CATTLRTGSYNEQFF. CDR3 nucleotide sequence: TGTGCCACAACACTTCGGACAGGGAGCTACAATGAGCAGTTCTTC.

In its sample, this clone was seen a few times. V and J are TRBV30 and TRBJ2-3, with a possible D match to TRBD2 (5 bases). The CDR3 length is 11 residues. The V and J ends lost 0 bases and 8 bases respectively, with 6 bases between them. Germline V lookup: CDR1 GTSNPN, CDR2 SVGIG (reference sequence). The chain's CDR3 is CAWSVAGTQYF. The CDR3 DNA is TGTGCCTGGAGTGTTGCGGGTACGCAGTATTTT.

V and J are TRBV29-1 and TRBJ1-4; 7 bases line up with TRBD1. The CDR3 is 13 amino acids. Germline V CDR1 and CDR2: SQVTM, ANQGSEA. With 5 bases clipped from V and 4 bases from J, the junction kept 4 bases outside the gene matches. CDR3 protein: CSVQGQSNEKLFF. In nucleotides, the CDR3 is TGCAGCGTTCAGGGACAGAGTAATGAAAAACTGTTTTTT.

The CDR3 DNA reads TGCGCCAGCAGCCAAGGGGACACAGATACGCAGTATTTT. As protein: CASSQGDTDTQYF. The gene calls are TRBV5-1 and TRBJ2-3; possible D gene TRBD1, 5 bases. CDR1 and CDR2 from the germline V gene are SGHRS and YFSETQ. The CDR3 contains 13 residues. V was pared by 4 bases and J by 2 bases, with 8 bases between.

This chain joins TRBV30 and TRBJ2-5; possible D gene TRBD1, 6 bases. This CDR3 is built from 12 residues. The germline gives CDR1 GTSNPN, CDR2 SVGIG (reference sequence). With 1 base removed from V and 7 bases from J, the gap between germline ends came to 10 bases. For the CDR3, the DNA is TGTGCCTGGAGTGACAGGGACGGGACCCAGTACTTC. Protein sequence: CAWSDRDGTQYF.

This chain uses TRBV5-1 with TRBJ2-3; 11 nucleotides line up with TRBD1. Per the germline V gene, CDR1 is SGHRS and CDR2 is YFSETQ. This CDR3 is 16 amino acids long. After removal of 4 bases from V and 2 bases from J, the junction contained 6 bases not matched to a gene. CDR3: CASSPDRGLSTDTQYF. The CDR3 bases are TGCGCCAGCAGCCCGGACAGGGGGCTTTCCACAGATACGCAGTATTTT.

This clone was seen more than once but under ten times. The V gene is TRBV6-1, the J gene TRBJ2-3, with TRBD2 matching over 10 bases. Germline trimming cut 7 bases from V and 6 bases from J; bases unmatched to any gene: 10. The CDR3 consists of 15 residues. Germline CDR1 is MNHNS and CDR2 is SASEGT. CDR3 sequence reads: CASNRGTSETDTQYF. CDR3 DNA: TGTGCCAGCAATCGTGGGACTAGCGAGACTGATACGCAGTATTTT.

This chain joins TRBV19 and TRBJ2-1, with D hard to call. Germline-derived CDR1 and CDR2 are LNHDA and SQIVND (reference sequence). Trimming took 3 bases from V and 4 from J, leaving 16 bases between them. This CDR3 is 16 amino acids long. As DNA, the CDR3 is TGTGCCAGTAGTATTGGAGCGCGCGGAACTTACAATGAGCAGTTCTTC. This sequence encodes CASSIGARGTYNEQFF.

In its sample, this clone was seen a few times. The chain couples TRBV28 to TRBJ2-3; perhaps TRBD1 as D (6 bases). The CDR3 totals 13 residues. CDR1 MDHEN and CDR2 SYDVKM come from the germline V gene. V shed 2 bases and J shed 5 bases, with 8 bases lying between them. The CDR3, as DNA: TGTGCCAGCAGTTTACAGACAGGAGATACGCAGTATTTT. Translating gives CASSLQTGDTQYF.

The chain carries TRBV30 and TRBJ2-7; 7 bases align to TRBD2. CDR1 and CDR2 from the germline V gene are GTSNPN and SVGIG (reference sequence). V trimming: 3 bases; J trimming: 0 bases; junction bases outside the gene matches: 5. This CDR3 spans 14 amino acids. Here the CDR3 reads CAWSREGSSYEQYF. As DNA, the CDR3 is TGTGCCTGGAGCAGGGAGGGGAGCTCCTACGAGCAGTACTTC.

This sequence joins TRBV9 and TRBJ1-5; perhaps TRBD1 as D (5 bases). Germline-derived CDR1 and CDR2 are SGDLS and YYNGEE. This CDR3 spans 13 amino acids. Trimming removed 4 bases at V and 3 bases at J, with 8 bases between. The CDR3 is CASSPGSNQPQHF. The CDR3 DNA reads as TGTGCCAGCAGCCCAGGGTCCAATCAGCCCCAGCATTTT.

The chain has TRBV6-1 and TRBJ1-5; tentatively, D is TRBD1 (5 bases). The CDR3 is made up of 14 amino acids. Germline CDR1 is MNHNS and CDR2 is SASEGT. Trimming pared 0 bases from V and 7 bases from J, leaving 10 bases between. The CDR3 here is CASSEAGEGQPQHF. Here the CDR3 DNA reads TGTGCCAGCAGTGAAGCAGGGGAGGGACAGCCCCAGCATTTT.

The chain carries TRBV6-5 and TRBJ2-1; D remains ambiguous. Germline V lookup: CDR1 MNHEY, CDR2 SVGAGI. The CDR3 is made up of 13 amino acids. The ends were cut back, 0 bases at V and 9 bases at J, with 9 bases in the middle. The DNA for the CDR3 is TGTGCCAGCAGTTACTCCCCCCCCGGTGAGCAGTTCTTC. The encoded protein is CASSYSPPGEQFF.

CDR3: CASSAEGQGDTQYF. The CDR3 DNA reads as TGTGCCAGCAGCGCGGAGGGCCAGGGAGATACGCAGTATTTT. The genes are TRBV7-2 and TRBJ2-3; D is perhaps TRBD2 (6 bases). Trimming left V 5 bases short and J 5 bases short, with 14 bases between. CDR3 length equals 14 residues. Per germline, CDR1 SGHTA and CDR2 FQGNSA.

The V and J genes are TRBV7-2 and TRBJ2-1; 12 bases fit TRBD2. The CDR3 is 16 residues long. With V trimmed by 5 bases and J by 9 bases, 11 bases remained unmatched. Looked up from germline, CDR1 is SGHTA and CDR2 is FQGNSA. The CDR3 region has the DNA TGTGCCAGCAGCCCGGCGACTAGCGGGAGAAATAGTGAGCAGTTCTTC. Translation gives CASSPATSGRNSEQFF.

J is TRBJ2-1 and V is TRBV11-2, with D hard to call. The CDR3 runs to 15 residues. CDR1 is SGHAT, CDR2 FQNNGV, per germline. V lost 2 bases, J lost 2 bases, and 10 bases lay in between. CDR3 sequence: CASSLKQNTYNEQFF. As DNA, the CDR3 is TGTGCCAGCAGCTTAAAACAGAATACCTACAATGAGCAGTTCTTC.

CDR3 nucleotides: TGTGCCAGCAGTTCACCGAACAGCGAAAAACTGTTTTTT. This codes for CASSSPNSEKLFF. The chain couples TRBV28 to TRBJ1-4, with D uncertain. Germline CDR1 MDHEN, CDR2 SYDVKM. The CDR3 consists of 13 residues. The V gene lost 4 bases and the J gene lost 8 bases, with 11 bases spanning the gap.

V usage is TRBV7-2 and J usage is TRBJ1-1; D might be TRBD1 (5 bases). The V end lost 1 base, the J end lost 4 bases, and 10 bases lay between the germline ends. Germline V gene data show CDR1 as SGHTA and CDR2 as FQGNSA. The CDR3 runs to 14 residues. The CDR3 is CASSLVGGGTEAFF. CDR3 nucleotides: TGTGCCAGCAGCTTAGTCGGGGGAGGCACTGAAGCTTTCTTT. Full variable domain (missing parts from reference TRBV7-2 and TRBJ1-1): GAGVSQSPSNKVTEKGKDVELRCDPISGHTALYWYRQSLGQGLEFLIYFQGNSAPDKSGLPSDRFSAERTGGSVSTLTIQRTQQEDSAVYLCASSLVGGGTEAFFGQGTRLTVV.

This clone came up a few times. The CDR3 here is CASSLALIQGAEKLFF. CDR3 coding DNA: TGCGCCAGCAGCTTGGCCTTAATACAGGGTGCTGAAAAACTGTTTTTT. This rearrangement joins TRBV5-1 to TRBJ1-4; D may be TRBD1 (6 bases). This CDR3 spans 16 amino acids. From germline, CDR1 is SGHRS and CDR2 YFSETQ. The germline V and J ends were trimmed by 0 bases and 7 bases, with 16 bases remaining between them.

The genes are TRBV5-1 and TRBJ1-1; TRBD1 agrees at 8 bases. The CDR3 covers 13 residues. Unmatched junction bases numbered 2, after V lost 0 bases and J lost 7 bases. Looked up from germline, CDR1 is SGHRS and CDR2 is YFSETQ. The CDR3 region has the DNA TGCGCCAGCAGCTTGGGGGGACAGGATGAAGCTTTCTTT. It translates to CASSLGGQDEAFF.

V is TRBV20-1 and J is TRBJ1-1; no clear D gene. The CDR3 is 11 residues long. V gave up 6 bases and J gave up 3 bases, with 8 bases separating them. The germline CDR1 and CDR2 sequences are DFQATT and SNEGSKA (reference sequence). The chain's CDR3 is CSAERDTEAFF. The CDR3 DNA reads TGCAGTGCCGAGAGGGACACTGAAGCTTTCTTT.

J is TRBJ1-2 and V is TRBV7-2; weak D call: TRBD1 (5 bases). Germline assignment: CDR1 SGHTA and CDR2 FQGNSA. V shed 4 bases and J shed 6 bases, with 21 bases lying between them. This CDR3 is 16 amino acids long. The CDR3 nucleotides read TGTGCCAGCAGCTCTTATCCCTCAGGGTTATCTGATGGCTACACCTTC. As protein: CASSSYPSGLSDGYTF. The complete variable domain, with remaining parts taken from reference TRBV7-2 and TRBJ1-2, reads GAGVSQSPSNKVTEKGKDVELRCDPISGHTALYWYRQSLGQGLEFLIYFQGNSAPDKSGLPSDRFSAERTGGSVSTLTIQRTQQEDSAVYLCASSSYPSGLSDGYTFGSGTRLTVV.